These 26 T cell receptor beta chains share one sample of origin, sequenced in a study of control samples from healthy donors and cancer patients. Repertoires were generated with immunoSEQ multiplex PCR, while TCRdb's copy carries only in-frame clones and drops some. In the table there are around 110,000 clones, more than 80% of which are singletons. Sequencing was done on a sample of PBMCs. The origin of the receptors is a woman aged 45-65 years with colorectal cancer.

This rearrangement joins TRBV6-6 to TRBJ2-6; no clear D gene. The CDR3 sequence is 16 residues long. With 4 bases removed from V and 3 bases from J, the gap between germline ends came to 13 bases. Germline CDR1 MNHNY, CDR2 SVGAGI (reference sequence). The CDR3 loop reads CASSSGALFGANVLTF. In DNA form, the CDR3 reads TGTGCCAGCAGTTCCGGTGCCCTCTTTGGGGCCAACGTCCTGACTTTC.

CDR3 residues: CASSSEGRTRGTQYF. The CDR3 bases are TGTGCCAGCAGCTCTGAAGGACGGACCAGAGGGACGCAGTATTTT. This sequence joins TRBV28 and TRBJ2-3, with D possibly matching TRBD2 (5 bases). V lost 6 bases, J lost 9 bases, and 22 bases lay in between. CDR1 is MDHEN and CDR2 is SYDVKM in the germline V gene. The CDR3 is made up of 15 amino acids.

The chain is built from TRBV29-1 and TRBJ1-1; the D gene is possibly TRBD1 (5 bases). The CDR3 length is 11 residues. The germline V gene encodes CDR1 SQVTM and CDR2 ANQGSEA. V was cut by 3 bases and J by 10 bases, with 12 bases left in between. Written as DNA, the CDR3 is TGCAGCGTTGACAGGGCATACGGAGCTTTCTTT. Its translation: CSVDRAYGAFF.

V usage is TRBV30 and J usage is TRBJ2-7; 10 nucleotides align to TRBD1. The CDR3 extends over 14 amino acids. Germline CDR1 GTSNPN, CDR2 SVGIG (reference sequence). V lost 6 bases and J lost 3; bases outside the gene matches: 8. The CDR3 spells CACPVGTGVYEQYF. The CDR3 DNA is TGTGCCTGCCCGGTAGGGACAGGGGTCTACGAGCAGTACTTC.

This CDR3 reads CASSEYAGTGPQHF. The CDR3, as DNA: TGTGCCAGCAGTGAATATGCGGGGACGGGGCCCCAGCATTTT. This sequence joins TRBV6-1 and TRBJ1-5, with a tentative D call TRBD1 (5 bases). CDR1 MNHNS and CDR2 SASEGT come from the germline V gene. Trimming cost V 2 bases and J 9 bases, with 14 bases left between them. CDR3 length: 14 amino acids.

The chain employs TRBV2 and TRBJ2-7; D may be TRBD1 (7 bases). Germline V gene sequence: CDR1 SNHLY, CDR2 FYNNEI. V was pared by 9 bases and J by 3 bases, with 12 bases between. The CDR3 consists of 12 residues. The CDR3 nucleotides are TGTGCCAGTCGACAGGGAGGCTACGAGCAGTACTTC. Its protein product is CASRQGGYEQYF.

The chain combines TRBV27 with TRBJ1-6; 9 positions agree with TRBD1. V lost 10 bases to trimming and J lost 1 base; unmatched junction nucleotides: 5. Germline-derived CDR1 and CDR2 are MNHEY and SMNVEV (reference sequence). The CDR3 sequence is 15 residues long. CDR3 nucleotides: TGTGCCACCCAGGACAGGGGTTCCTATAATTCACCCCTCCACTTT. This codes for CATQDRGSYNSPLHF.

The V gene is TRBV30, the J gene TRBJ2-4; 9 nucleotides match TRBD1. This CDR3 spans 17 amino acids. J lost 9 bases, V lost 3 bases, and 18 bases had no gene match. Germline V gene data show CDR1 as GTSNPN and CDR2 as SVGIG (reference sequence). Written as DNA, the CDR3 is TGTGCCTGGAGCCCAATAAGGTTAAGGGGACAGGGTGGCATTCAGTACTTC. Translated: CAWSPIRLRGQGGIQYF. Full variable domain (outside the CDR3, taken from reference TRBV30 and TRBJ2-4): SQTIHQWPATLVQPVGSPLSLECTVEGTSNPNLYWYRQAAGRGLQLLFYSVGIGQISSEVPQNLSASRPQDRQFILSSKKLLLSDSGFYLCAWSPIRLRGQGGIQYFGAGTRLSVL.

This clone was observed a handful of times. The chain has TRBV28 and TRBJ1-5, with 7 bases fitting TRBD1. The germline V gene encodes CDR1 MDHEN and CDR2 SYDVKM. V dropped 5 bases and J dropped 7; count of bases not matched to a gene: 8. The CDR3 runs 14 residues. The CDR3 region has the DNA TGTGCCAGCAGTCTCGACAGGGTACGACAGCCCCAGCATTTT. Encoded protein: CASSLDRVRQPQHF.

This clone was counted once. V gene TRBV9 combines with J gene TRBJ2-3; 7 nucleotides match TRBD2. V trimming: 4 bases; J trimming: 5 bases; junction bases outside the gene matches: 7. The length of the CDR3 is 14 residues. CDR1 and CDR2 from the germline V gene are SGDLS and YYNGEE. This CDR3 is CASSFSSGVDTQYF. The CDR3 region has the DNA TGTGCCAGCAGCTTTTCTAGCGGTGTAGATACGCAGTATTTT.

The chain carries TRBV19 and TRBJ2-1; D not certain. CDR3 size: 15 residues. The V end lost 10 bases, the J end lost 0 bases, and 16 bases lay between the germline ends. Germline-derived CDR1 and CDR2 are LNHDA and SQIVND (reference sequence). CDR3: CATAPRADSYNEQFF. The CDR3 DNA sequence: TGTGCCACCGCCCCCCGGGCTGACTCCTACAATGAGCAGTTCTTC.

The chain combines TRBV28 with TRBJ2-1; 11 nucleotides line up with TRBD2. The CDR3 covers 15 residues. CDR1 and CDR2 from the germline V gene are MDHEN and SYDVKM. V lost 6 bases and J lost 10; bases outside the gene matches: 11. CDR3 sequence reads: CASSAWTSGSREQFF. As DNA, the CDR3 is TGTGCCAGCAGCGCCTGGACTAGCGGGTCTAGAGAGCAGTTCTTC.

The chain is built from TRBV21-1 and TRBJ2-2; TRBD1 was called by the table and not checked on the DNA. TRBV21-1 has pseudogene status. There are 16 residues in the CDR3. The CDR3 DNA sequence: TGTGCCAGCAGCGGCCGGACAGGGAGGGCGCCCGGGGAGCTGTTTTTT. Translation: CASSGRTGRAPGELFF.

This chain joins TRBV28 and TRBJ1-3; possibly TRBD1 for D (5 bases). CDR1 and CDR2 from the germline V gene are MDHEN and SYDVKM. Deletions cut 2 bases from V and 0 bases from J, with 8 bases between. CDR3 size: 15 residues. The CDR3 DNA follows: TGTGCCAGCAGTTTAGGGGACTTCTCTGGAAACACCATATATTTT. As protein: CASSLGDFSGNTIYF.

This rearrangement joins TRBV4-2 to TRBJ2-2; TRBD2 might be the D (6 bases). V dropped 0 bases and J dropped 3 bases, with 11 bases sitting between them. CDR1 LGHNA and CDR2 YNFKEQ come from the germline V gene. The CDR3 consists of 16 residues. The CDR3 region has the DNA TGTGCCAGCAGCCAAGATGGGACGGGGGACACCGGGGAGCTGTTTTTT. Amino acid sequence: CASSQDGTGDTGELFF.

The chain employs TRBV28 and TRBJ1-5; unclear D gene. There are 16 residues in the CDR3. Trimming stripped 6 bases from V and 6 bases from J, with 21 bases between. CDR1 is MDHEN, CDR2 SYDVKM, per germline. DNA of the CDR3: TGTGCCAGCAGCATCACTCTGGAGGGCGGCAGTCAGCCCCAGCATTTT. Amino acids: CASSITLEGGSQPQHF.

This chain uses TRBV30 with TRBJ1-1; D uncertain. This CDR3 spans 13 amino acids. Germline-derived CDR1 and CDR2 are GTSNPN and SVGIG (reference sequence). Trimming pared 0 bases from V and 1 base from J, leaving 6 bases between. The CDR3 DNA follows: TGTGCCTGGAGTGTTCAGGAGAACACTGAAGCTTTCTTT. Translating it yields CAWSVQENTEAFF.

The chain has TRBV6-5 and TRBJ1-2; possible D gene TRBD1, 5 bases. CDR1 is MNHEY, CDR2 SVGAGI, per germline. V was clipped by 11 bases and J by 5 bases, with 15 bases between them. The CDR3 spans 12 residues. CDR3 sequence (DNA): TGTGCCGTCGCTCAGGGTCAATATGGCTACACCTTC. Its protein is CAVAQGQYGYTF.

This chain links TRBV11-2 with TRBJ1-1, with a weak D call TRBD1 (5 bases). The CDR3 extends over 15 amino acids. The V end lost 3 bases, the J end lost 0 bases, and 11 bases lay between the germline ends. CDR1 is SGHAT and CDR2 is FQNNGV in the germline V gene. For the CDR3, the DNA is TGTGCCAGCAGCTTCCCGACAGATATGAACACTGAAGCTTTCTTT. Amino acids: CASSFPTDMNTEAFF.

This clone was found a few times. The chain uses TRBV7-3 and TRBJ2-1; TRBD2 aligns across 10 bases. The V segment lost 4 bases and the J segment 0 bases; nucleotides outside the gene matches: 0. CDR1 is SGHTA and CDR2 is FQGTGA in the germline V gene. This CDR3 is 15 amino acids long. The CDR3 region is CASSSSGGSYNEQFF. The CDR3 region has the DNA TGTGCCAGCAGCTCTAGCGGGGGCTCCTACAATGAGCAGTTCTTC.

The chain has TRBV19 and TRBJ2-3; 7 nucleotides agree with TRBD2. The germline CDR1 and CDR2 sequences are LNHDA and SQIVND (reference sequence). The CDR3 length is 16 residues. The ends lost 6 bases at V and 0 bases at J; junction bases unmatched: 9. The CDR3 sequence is CASRGGWGTSTDTQYF. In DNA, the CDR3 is TGTGCCAGTAGGGGAGGGTGGGGGACTAGCACAGATACGCAGTATTTT.

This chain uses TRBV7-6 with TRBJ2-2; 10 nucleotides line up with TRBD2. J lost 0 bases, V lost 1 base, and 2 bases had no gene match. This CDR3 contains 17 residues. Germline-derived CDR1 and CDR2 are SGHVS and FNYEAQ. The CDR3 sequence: CASSLETSGSNTGELFF. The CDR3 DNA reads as TGTGCCAGCAGCTTAGAGACTAGCGGGTCGAACACCGGGGAGCTGTTTTTT.

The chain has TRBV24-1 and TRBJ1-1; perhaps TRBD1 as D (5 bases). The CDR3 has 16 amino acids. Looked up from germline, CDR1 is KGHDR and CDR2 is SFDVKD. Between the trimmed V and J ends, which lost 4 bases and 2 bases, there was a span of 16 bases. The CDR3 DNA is TGTGCCACCAGTGAGGGAGGGGCCCATCCTAACACTGAAGCTTTCTTT. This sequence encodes CATSEGGAHPNTEAFF.

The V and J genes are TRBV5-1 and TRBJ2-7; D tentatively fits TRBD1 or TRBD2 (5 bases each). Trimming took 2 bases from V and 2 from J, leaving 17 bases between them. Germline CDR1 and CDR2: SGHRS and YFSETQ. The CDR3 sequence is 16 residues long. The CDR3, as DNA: TGCGCCAGCAGCTTAGGGACGGACCTGCCTCCCTACGAGCAGTACTTC. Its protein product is CASSLGTDLPPYEQYF.

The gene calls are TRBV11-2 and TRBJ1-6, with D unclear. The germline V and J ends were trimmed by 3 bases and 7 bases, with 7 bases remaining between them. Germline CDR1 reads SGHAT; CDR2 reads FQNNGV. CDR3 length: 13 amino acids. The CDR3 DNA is TGTGCCAGCAGCTTGAATCAGAATTCACCCCTCCACTTT. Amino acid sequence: CASSLNQNSPLHF.

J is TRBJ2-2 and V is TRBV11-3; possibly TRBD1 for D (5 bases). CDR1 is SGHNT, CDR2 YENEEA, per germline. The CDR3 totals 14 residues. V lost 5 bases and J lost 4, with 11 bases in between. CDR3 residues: CASSQGRSTGELFF. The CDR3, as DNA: TGTGCCAGCAGCCAGGGAAGGAGCACCGGGGAGCTGTTTTTT.